Below, 3 T cell receptor beta chains from the same sample are listed, as sequenced in a study of blood T cells in healthy people across ages. Sample-barcoded 5' priming and a J-beta primer mix drove a second PCR of roughly 7 to 11 cycles. MiXCR was run by TCRdb on the 5' RACE reads, yielding one entry per CDR3 protein. The data hold 1.5 million to 2 million distinct CDR3 sequences, with just under 50% observed a single time. The sequenced material came from blood. These receptors came from a middle-aged woman in good health.

This clonotype was counted only a few times. The gene calls are TRBV7-2 and TRBJ2-5, with a weak D call TRBD2 (6 bases). Between the trimmed V and J ends, which lost 2 bases and 8 bases, there was a span of 15 bases. The CDR3 loop spans 14 amino acids. CDR1 and CDR2 (germline): SGHTA, FQGNSA. CDR3 bases: TGTGCCAGCAGCTTAAAGCGCGGGATGGGAACCCAGTACTTC. Its protein is CASSLKRGMGTQYF. The whole variable domain, remainder taken from reference TRBV7-2 and TRBJ2-5, is GAGVSQSPSNKVTEKGKDVELRCDPISGHTALYWYRQSLGQGLEFLIYFQGNSAPDKSGLPSDRFSAERTGGSVSTLTIQRTQQEDSAVYLCASSLKRGMGTQYFGPGTRLLVL.

The CDR3 nucleotides read TGTGCCAGCAGTGGGGAGGGCTACAATGAGCAGTTCTTC. Translation: CASSGEGYNEQFF. The chain recombines TRBV28 with TRBJ2-1; 7 nucleotides align to TRBD2. V shed 5 bases, J shed 3 bases, and the junction held 1 base outside the gene matches. The CDR3 loop spans 13 amino acids. Germline V gene lookup returns CDR1 MDHEN and CDR2 SYDVKM.

The rearrangement uses TRBV4-3 and TRBJ2-2; tentative D call: TRBD2 (6 bases). Germline V gives CDR1 LGHNA, CDR2 YSLEER. CDR3 length: 16 residues. With 1 base removed from V and 6 bases from J, the gap between germline ends came to 15 bases. The CDR3 spells CASSQGPGGVAGELFF. The CDR3 DNA reads TGCGCCAGCAGCCAAGGACCGGGCGGGGTCGCCGGGGAGCTGTTTTTT.